The rows below give T cell receptor beta chains drawn from one sample of a study of vaccination and CD4 T cells after COVID-19. These receptors are not linked to any known antigen. TCRdb re-called the PCR reads with MiXCR, one entry per CDR3 protein. The sample lists about 16,000 distinct CDR3 sequences, approximately 56% occurring once. The source material was CD4+ T cells from blood, cultured in vitro, sampled about 7 months after SARS-CoV-2 vaccination. The receptor set was obtained from a human donor who had recovered from COVID-19. Each CDR3 is given with its conserved first and last residue. Fields, in order: clone size, D gene, V gene, J gene, CDR3 protein, CDR3 DNA. The D gene is left open where the match is weak. For some rows the clone size is stated as once, few or many, or as a class when expanded; others skip it.

.	.	TRBV27	TRBJ1-2	CASGWRGYGYTF	TGTGCCTCAGGGTGGAGGGGCTATGGCTACACCTTC
.	.	TRBV7-2	TRBJ2-1	CASSLETLGEQFF	TGTGCCAGCAGCTTAGAGACTCTGGGGGAGCAGTTCTTC
few	.	TRBV7-8	TRBJ1-1	CASSLVRGFSTEAFF	TGTGCCAGCAGCTTAGTTAGGGGGTTTAGCACTGAAGCTTTCTTT
.	.	TRBV2	TRBJ2-1	CASAEDNSSYNEQFF	TGTGCCAGCGCGGAGGACAATAGCTCCTACAATGAGCAGTTCTTC
.	TRBD2	TRBV24-1	TRBJ2-7	CATSDGGGARNFGEQYF	TGTGCCACCAGTGATGGGGGGGGAGCCCGCAACTTCGGCGAGCAGTACTTC
.	TRBD1	TRBV2	TRBJ2-3	CASSGQGGPDTQYF	TGTGCCAGCAGTGGACAGGGGGGTCCAGATACGCAGTATTTT
.	.	TRBV6-1	TRBJ2-7	CASKGAGSRRHEQYF	TGTGCCAGCAAAGGGGCGGGGTCGCGGCGGCACGAGCAGTACTTC
.	.	TRBV10-3	TRBJ2-7	CAIRPTGSSYEQYF	TGTGCCATCAGACCAACTGGGAGCTCCTACGAGCAGTACTTC
.	.	TRBV7-3	TRBJ1-1	CASSLSGNTEAFF	TGTGCCAGCAGCTTATCGGGAAACACTGAAGCTTTCTTT
.	.	TRBV7-3	TRBJ1-6	CASSLDSSYNSPLHF	TGTGCCAGCAGCCTCGACAGCTCCTATAATTCACCCCTCCACTTT